This record looks at one TCR beta chain sequence and its context. The CDR3 has 11 amino acids. Deletions cut 3 bases from V and 11 bases from J, with 10 bases between. These data belong to a study of blood T cell repertoires in COVID-19. At the level of the study: T cells, B-cell-depleted T cells, or PBMCs provided the cDNA or gDNA that served as material.

Clones were sequenced by immunoSEQ multiplex PCR, and TCRdb holds only the in-frame ones, with some missing. The sample lists about 260,000 clones, 88% occurring once. Those enrolled, adults aged about 18 to 95 years, came from around 24 US areas. The chain recombines TRBV12-3 or TRBV12-4 with TRBJ1-1; D remains unclear. The sequencing input was PBMCs or T cells enriched from blood (not recorded which). The TCR comes from a woman aged 40 to 50 with acute COVID-19. The chain's CDR3 is CASSLRQTAFF. In DNA form, the CDR3 reads TGTGCCAGCAGTTTGCGGCAAACTGCTTTCTTT.